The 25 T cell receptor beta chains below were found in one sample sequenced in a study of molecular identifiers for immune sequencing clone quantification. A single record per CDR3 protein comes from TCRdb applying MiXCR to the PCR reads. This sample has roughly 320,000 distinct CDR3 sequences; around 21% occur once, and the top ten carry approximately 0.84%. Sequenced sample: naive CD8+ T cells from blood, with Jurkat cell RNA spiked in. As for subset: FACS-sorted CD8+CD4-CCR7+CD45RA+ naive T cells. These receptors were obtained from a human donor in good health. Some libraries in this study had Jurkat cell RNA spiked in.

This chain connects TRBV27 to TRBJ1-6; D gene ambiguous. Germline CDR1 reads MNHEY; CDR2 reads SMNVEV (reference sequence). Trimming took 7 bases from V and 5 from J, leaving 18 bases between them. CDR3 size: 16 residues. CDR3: CASTAFHGVNNSPLHF. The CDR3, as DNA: TGTGCCAGCACGGCATTTCACGGGGTGAATAATTCACCCCTCCACTTT.

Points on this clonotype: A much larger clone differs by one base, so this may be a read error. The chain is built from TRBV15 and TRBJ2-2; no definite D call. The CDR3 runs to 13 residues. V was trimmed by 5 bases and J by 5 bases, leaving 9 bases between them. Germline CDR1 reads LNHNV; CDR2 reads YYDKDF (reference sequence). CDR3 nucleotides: TGTGCCACCAGCGGGATACGAACCGGGGAGCTGTTTTTT. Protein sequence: CATSGIRTGELFF.

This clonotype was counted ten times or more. In DNA, the CDR3 is TGTGCCAACGTGGCGGGAGAGGACTTGATCGGGAAGACCCAGTACTTC. Its translation is CANVAGEDLIGKTQYF. The chain carries TRBV7-2 and TRBJ2-5; TRBD2 matches at 7 bases. Germline CDR1 reads SGHTA; CDR2 reads FQGNSA. The CDR3 sequence is 16 residues long. Trimming cost V 10 bases and J 6 bases; bases outside gene matches: 20.

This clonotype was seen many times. The CDR3 region is CSASRQGANTGELFF. CDR3 coding DNA: TGCAGTGCTTCGAGACAGGGAGCGAACACCGGGGAGCTGTTTTTT. The V and J genes are TRBV20-1 and TRBJ2-2; 7 bases are a match to TRBD1. Germline trimming cut 5 bases from V and 0 bases from J; bases unmatched to any gene: 6. Germline V CDR1 and CDR2: DFQATT, SNEGSKA (reference sequence). The CDR3 has 15 amino acids.

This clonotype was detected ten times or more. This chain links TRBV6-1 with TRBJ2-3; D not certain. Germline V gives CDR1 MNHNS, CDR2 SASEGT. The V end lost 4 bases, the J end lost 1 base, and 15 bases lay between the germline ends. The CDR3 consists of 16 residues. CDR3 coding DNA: TGTGCCAGCAGTGGCCTAGAAGGGTCAGGCACAGATACGCAGTATTTT. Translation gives CASSGLEGSGTDTQYF.

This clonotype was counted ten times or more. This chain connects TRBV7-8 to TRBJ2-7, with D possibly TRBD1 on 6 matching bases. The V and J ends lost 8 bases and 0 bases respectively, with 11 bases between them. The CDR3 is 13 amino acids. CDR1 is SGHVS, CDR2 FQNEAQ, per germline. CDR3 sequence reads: CASAYRDSYEQYF. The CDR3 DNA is TGTGCCAGCGCATACAGGGACTCCTACGAGCAGTACTTC. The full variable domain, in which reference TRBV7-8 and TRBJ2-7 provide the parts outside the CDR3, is GAGVSQSPRYKVAKRGQDVALRCDPISGHVSLFWYQQALGQGPEFLTYFQNEAQLDKSGLPSDRFFAERPEGSVSTLKIQRTQQEDSAVYLCASAYRDSYEQYFGPGTRLTVT.

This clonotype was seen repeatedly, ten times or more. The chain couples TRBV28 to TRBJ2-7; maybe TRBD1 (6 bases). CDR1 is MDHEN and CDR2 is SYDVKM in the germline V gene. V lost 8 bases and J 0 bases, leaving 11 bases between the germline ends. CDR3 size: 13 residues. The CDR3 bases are TGTGCCAGCGTCGAGGACAGCTCCTACGAGCAGTACTTC. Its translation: CASVEDSSYEQYF.

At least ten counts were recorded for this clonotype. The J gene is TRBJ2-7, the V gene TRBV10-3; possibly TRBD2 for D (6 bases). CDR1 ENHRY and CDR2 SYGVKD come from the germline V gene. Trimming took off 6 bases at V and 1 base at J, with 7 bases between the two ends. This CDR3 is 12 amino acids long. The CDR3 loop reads CAIRGTSYEQYF. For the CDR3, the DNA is TGTGCCATCAGAGGGACTTCCTACGAGCAGTACTTC.

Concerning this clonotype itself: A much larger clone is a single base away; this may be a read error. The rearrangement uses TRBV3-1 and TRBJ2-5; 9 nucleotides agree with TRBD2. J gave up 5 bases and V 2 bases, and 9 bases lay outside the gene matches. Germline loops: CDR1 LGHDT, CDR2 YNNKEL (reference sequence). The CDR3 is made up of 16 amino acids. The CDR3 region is CASSQRASGIGETQYF. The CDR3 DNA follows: TGTGCCAGCAGCCAAAGGGCTAGCGGGATCGGTGAGACCCAGTACTTC.

The CDR3 region is CASSQGGLAGVNTGELFF. CDR3 nucleotide sequence: TGTGCCAGCAGCCAAGGAGGCCTAGCGGGAGTTAACACCGGGGAGCTGTTTTTT. The genes are TRBV3-1 and TRBJ2-2; 10 positions agree with TRBD2. V was clipped by 1 base and J by 2 bases; unmatched bases: 7. CDR3 length: 18 residues. Germline V lookup: CDR1 LGHDT, CDR2 YNNKEL (reference sequence).

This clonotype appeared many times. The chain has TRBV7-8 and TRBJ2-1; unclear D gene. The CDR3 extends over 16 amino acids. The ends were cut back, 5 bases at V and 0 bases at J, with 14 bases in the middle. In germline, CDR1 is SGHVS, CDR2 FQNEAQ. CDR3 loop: CASSLSGPSSYNEQFF. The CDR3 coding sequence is TGTGCCAGCAGCCTCAGTGGCCCAAGCTCCTACAATGAGCAGTTCTTC.

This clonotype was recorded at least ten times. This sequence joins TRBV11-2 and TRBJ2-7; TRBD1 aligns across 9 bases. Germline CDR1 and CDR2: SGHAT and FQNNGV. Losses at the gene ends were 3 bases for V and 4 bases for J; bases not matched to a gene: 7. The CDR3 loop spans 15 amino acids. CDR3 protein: CASSLAWDRVYEQYF. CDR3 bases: TGTGCCAGCAGCTTGGCCTGGGACAGGGTATACGAGCAGTACTTC.

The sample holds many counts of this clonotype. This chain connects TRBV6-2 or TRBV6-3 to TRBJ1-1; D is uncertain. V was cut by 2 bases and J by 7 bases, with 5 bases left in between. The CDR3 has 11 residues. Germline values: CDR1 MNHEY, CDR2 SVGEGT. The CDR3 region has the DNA TGTGCCAGCAGTTACCCGAATGAAGCTTTCTTT. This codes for CASSYPNEAFF.

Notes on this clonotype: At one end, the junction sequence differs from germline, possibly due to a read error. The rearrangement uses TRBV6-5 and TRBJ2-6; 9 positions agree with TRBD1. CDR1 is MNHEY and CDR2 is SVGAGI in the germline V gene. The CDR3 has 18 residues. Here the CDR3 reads CASSLAGTGPGGGNVLTF. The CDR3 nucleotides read TGTGCCAGCAGTCTCGCTGGGACAGGGCCAGGGGGGGGCAACGTCCTGACTTTC.

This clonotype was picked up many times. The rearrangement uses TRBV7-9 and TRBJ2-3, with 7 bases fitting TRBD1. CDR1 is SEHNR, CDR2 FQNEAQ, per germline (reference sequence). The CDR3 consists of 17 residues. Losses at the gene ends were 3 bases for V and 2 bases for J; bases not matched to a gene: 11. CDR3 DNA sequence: TGTGCCAGCAGCTTCCCACCCGGGACAGAAGACACAGATACGCAGTATTTT. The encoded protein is CASSFPPGTEDTDTQYF.

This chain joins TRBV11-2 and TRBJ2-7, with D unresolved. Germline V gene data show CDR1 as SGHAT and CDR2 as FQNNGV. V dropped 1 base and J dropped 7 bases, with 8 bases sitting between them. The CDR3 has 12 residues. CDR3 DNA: TGTGCCAGCAGCTTAGGGATGGGTGAGCAGTACTTC. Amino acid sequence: CASSLGMGEQYF.

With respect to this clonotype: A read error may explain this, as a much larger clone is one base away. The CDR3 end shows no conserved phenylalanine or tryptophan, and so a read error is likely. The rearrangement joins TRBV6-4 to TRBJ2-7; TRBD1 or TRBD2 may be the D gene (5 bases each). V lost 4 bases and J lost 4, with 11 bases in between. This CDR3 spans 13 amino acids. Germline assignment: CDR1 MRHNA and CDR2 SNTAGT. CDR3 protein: CASSAGAGYEQYL. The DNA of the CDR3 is TGTGCCAGCAGTGCCGGGGCAGGTTACGAGCAGTACCTC.

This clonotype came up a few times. The CDR3 bases are TGTGCCAGCAGCCCCGCGGGGGAGAACACTGAAGCTTTCTTT. Amino acids: CASSPAGENTEAFF. The chain employs TRBV7-2 and TRBJ1-1, with D maybe TRBD1 (5 bases). CDR1 and CDR2 (germline): SGHTA, FQGNSA. The CDR3 has 14 residues. Trimming stripped 5 bases from V and 1 base from J, with 11 bases between.

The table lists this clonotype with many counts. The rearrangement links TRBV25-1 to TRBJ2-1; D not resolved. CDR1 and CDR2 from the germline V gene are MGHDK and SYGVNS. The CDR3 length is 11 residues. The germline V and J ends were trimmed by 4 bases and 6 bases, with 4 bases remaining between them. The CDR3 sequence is CASSVSNEQFF. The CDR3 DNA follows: TGTGCCAGCAGTGTAAGCAATGAGCAGTTCTTC.

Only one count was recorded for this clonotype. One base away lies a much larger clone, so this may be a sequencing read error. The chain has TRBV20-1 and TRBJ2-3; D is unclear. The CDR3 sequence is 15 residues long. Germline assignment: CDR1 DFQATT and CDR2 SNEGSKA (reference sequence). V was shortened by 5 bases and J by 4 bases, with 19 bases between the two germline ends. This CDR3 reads CSAPRTSHAADTQYF. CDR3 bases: TGCAGTGCTCCGCGGACGTCTCATGCGGCAGATACGCAGTATTTT.

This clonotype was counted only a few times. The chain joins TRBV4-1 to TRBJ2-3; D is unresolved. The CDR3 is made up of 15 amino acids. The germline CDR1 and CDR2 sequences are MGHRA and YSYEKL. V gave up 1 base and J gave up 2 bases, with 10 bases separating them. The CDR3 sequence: CASSQVVLSTDTQYF. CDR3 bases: TGCGCCAGCAGCCAAGTCGTGCTGTCCACAGATACGCAGTATTTT.

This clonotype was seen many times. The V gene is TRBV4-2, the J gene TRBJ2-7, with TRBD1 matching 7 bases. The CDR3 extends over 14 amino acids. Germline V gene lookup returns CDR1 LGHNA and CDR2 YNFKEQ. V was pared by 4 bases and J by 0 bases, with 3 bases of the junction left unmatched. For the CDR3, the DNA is TGTGCCAGCAGCCCCAGGGACAGCTCCTACGAGCAGTACTTC. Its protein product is CASSPRDSSYEQYF.

For the CDR3, the DNA is TGTGCCATCAGTGAGGTCGACAGATTCTACGAGCAGTACTTC. This codes for CAISEVDRFYEQYF. The chain uses TRBV10-3 and TRBJ2-7, with D possibly being TRBD1 (5 bases). CDR1 ENHRY and CDR2 SYGVKD come from the germline V gene. V was cut by 2 bases and J by 3 bases, with 11 bases left in between. The CDR3 contains 14 residues.

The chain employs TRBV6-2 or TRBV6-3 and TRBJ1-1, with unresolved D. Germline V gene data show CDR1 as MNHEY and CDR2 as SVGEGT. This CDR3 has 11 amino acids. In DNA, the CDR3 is TGTGCGGGGTCAAGTGACACTGAAGCTTTCTTT. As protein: CAGSSDTEAFF.

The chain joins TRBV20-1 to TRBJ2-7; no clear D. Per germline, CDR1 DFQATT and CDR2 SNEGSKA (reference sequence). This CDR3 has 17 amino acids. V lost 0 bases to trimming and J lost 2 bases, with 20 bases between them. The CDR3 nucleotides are TGCAGTGCTAGAGATATTCGAGGAATACATAACCCCTACGAGCAGTACTTC. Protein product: CSARDIRGIHNPYEQYF.